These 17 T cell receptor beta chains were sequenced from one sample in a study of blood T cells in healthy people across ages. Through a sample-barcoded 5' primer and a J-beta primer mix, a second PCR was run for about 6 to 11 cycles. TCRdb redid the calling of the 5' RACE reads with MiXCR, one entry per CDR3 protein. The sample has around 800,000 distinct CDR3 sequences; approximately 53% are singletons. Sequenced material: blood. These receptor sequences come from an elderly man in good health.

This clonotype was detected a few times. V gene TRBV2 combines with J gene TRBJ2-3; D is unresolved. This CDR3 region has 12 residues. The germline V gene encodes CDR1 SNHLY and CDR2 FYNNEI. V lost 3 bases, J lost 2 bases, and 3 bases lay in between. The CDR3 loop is CASSEDTDTQYF. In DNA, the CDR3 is TGTGCCAGCAGTGAGGACACAGATACGCAGTATTTT.

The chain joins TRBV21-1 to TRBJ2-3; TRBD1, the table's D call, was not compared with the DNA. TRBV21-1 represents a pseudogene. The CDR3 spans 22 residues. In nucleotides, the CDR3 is TGTGCCAGCAGCAAATCAAGCGGAAATCGAGCGACGACAGACCAGAGCACAGATACGCAGTATTTT. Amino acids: CASSKSSGNRATTDQSTDTQYF.

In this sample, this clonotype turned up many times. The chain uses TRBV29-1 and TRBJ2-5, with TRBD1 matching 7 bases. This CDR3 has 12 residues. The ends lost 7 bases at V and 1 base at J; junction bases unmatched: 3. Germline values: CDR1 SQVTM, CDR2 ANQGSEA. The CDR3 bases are TGCAGCGGGGGGACAGCCCAAGAGACCCAGTACTTC. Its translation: CSGGTAQETQYF.

CDR3 sequence (DNA): TGTGCCAGCAGGGGACAGTACGGAGAGACCCAGTACTTC. Translating it yields CASRGQYGETQYF. The chain recombines TRBV11-3 with TRBJ2-7; TRBD1 agrees at 7 bases. Judging by the DNA end, TRBJ2-5 fits better; the J call may be wrong. The V gene's germline CDR1 is SGHNT and CDR2 YENEEA. The CDR3 has 13 residues.

The CDR3 spells CASSAYGRFYEQYF. CDR3 coding DNA: TGTGCCAGCAGCGCATACGGACGGTTCTACGAGCAGTACTTC. V usage is TRBV5-6 and J usage is TRBJ2-4; D gene uncertain. The end of the DNA fits TRBJ2-7 better, so the J call may be wrong. The germline gives CDR1 SGHDT, CDR2 YYEEEE. The CDR3 covers 14 residues.

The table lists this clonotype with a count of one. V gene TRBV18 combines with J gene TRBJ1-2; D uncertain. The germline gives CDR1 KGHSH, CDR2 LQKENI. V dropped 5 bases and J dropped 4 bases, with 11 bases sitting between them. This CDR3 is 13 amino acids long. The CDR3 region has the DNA TGTGCCAGCTCATCCCTCCGGGGCTATGGCTACACCTTC. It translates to CASSSLRGYGYTF.

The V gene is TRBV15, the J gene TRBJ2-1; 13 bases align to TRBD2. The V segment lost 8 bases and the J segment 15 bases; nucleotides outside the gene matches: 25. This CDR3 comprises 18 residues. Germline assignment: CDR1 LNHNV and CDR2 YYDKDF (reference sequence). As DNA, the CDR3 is TGTGCCACCTCCACCTTAAAACTAGCGGGAGGGCCGGTTTCGGGGTTGTTCTTC. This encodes CATSTLKLAGGPVSGLFF.

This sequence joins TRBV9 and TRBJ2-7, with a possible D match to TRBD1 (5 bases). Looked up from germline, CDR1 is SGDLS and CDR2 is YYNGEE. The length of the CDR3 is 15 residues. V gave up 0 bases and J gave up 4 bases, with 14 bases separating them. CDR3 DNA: TGTGCCAGCAGCGTAGAAGCCCAGGGCTCATACGAGCAGTACTTC. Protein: CASSVEAQGSYEQYF. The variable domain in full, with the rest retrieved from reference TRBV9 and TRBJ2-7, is DSGVTQTPKHLITATGQRVTLRCSPRSGDLSVYWYQQSLDQGLQFLIQYYNGEERAKGNILERFSAQQFPDLHSELNLSSLELGDSALYFCASSVEAQGSYEQYFGPGTRLTVT.

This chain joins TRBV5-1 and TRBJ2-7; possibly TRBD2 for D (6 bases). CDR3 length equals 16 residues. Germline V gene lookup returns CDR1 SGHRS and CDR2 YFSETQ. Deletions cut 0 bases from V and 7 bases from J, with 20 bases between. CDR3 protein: CASSLGGTGSYNEQYF. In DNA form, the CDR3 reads TGCGCCAGCAGCTTGGGAGGGACTGGTTCCTACAATGAGCAGTACTTC.

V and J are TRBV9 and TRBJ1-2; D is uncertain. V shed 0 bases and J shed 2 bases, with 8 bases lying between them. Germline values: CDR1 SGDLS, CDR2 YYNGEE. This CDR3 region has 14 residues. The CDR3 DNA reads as TGTGCCAGCAGCGTAGCCGTGGGGAACTATGGCTACACCTTC. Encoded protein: CASSVAVGNYGYTF.

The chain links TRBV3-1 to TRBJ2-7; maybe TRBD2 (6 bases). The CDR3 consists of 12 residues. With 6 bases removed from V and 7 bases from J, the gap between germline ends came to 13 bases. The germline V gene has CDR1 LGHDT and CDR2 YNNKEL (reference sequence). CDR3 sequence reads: CASRRLGNEQYF. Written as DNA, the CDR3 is TGTGCCAGCAGGCGACTAGGGAATGAGCAGTACTTC.

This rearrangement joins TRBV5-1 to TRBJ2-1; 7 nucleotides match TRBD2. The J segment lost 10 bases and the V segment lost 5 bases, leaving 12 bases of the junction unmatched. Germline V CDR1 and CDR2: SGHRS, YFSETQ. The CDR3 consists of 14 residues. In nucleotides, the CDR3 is TGCGCCAGCAGTTCCCGGGACTACTCCCAGGAGCAGTTCTTC. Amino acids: CASSSRDYSQEQFF. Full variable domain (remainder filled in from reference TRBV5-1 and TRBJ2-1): KAGVTQTPRYLIKTRGQQVTLSCSPISGHRSVSWYQQTPGQGLQFLFEYFSETQRNKGNFPGRFSGRQFSNSRSEMNVSTLELGDSALYLCASSSRDYSQEQFFGPGTRLTVL.

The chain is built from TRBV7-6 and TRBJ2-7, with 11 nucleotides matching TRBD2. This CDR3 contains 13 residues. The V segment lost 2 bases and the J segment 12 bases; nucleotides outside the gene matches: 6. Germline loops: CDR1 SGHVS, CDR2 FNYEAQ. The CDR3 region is CASSLTTSGSVYF. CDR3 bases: TGTGCCAGCAGCTTAACAACTAGCGGGAGTGTGTACTTC.

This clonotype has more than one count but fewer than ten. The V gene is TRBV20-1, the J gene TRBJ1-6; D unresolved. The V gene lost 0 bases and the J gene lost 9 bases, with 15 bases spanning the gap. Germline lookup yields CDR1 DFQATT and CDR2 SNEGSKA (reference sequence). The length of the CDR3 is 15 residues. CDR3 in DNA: TGCAGTGCTAGAGATTCCTCGGTCGATAGTTCACCCCTCCACTTT. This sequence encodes CSARDSSVDSSPLHF.

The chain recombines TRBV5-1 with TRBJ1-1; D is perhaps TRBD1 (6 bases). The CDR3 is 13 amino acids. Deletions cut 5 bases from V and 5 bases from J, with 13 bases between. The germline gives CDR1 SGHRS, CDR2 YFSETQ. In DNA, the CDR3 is TGCGCCAGCAGTCCCGCAGGGGTTACTGAAGCTTTCTTT. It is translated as CASSPAGVTEAFF.

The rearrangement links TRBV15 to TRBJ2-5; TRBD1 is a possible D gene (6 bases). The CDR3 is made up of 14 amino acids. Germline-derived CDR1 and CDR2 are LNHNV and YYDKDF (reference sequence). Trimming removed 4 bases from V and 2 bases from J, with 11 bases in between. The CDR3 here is CATSIDRRQETQYF. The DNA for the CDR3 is TGTGCCACCAGCATTGACAGGAGACAAGAGACCCAGTACTTC. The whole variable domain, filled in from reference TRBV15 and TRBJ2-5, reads DAMVIQNPRYQVTQFGKPVTLSCSQTLNHNVMYWYQQKSSQAPKLLFHYYDKDFNNEADTPDNFQSRRPNTSFCFLDIRSPGLGDTAMYLCATSIDRRQETQYFGPGTRLLVL.

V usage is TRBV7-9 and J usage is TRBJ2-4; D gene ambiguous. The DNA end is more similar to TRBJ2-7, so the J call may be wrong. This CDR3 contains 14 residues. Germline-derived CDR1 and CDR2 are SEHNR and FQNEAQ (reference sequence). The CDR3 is CALDSGDWGYEQYF. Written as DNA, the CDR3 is TGTGCTCTCGATTCAGGAGACTGGGGTTACGAGCAGTACTTC.